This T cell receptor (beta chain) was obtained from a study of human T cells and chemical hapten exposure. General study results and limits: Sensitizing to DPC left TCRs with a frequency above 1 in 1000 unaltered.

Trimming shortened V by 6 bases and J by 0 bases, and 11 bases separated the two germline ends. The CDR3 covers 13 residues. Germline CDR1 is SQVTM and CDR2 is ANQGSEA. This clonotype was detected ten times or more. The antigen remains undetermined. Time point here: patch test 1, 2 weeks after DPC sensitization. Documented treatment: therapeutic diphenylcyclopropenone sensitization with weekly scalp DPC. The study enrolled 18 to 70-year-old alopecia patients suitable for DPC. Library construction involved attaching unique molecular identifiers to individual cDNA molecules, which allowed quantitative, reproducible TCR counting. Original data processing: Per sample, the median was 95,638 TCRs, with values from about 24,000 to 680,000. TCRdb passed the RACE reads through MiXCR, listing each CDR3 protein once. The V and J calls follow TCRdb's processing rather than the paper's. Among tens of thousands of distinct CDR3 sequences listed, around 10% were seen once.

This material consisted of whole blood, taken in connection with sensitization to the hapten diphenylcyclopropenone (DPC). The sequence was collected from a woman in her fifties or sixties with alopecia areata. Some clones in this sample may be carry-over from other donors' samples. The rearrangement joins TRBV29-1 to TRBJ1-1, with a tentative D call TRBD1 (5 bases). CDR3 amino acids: CSVQSGVNTEAFF. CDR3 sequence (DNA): TGCAGCGTCCAGTCGGGGGTGAACACTGAAGCTTTCTTT.